This is a list of T cell receptor beta chains from one sample in a study of shared clonotypes between healthy human individuals. Profiling relied on immunoSEQ multiplex PCR, and the TCRdb table lists in-frame clones only, not all of them. In the table there are approximately 940,000 clones, approximately 80% of which are singletons. Sample: memory CD4+ T cells sorted from blood. The receptor set was obtained from a man younger than 35 in good health. Each CDR3 is given with its conserved first and last residue. D genes are given only for firm matches. The size field is filled for only some rows; it gives once, few, many or a size class.

j_call | v_call | clone_size | d_call | cdr3_nt | cdr3_aa
TRBJ1-2 | TRBV6-5 | . | . | TGTGCCAGCAGTTACCCCACACTGAAGGATGGCTACACCTTC | CASSYPTLKDGYTF
TRBJ2-7 | TRBV11-2 | . | TRBD2 | TGTGCCAGCAGTTCCACCCCCGGGACTAGCGGGCTAGAGCAGTACTTC | CASSSTPGTSGLEQYF
TRBJ1-3 | TRBV30 | once | . | TGTGCCTGGACGGGGGAGACTGGAAACACCATATATTTT | CAWTGETGNTIYF
TRBJ1-1 | TRBV6-1 | . | . | TGTGCCAGCAGTGAACGGGGTGAAGCTTTCTTT | CASSERGEAFF
TRBJ1-2 | TRBV10-3 | few | . | TGTGCCATCAGTGAGTCGCCGGGGAATCACTATGGCTACACCTTC | CAISESPGNHYGYTF
TRBJ1-2 | TRBV7-2 | few | TRBD1 | TGTGCCAGCAGCTCCACCACAGGGGTGGGTGGCTACACCTTC | CASSSTTGVGGYTF
TRBJ2-3 | TRBV29-1 | . | . | TGCAGCTCCATGGAGGATACGCAGTATTTT | CSSMEDTQYF
TRBJ2-1 | TRBV5-1 | once | TRBD2 | TGCGCCAGCAGCTTAGATCCTAGCGGGAGCATAAATGAGCAGTTCTTC | CASSLDPSGSINEQFF
TRBJ1-1 | TRBV29-1 | once | . | TGCAGCGTTGAAGCGGGTAGATTGCCCCCTGAAGCTTTCTTT | CSVEAGRLPPEAFF
TRBJ2-1 | TRBV14 | . | TRBD1 | TGTGCCAGCAGCCGGGACAGGGGGTCCTACAATGAGCAGTTCTTC | CASSRDRGSYNEQFF
TRBJ1-6 | TRBV6-1 | . | . | TGTGCCAGCAGTACAGGGTCGGGATCACCCCTCCACTTT | CASSTGSGSPLHF
TRBJ2-2 | TRBV7-2 | few | TRBD2 | TGTGCCAGCAGCTTAATCGCGGGAGATAACACCGGGGAGCTGTTTTTT | CASSLIAGDNTGELFF
TRBJ2-7 | TRBV2 | few | . | TGTGCCAGCAGTCTAAGTTACTACGAGCAGTACTTC | CASSLSYYEQYF
TRBJ2-7 | TRBV5-4 | few | . | TGTGCCAGCAGCTTGGGGGGCTTC | CASSLGGF
TRBJ2-3 | TRBV29-1 | . | . | TGCAGCGTTGAAAGAGCGGGCGCGAGTACAGATACGCAGTATTTT | CSVERAGASTDTQYF
TRBJ2-5 | TRBV13 | few | TRBD2 | TGTGCCAGCAGCTTCGTGGGACTAGCGGGGGACAAAGAGACCCAGTACTTC | CASSFVGLAGDKETQYF
TRBJ2-1 | TRBV6-5 | . | . | TGTGCCAGCAGTTCCCGGCAGGTCTACAATGAGCAGTTCTTC | CASSSRQVYNEQFF
TRBJ1-3 | TRBV19 | . | . | TGTGCCAGTAGTATTCCCGGAACTGGTGGAAACACCATATATTTT | CASSIPGTGGNTIYF
TRBJ1-2 | TRBV20-1 | . | . | TGCAGTGCTAGACAGGGTTTTGGCTACACCTTC | CSARQGFGYTF
TRBJ1-6 | TRBV9 | . | . | TGTGCCAGCAGCGCGGGACCGGAGAATTCACCCCTCCACTTT | CASSAGPENSPLHF
TRBJ2-5 | TRBV5-4 | . | . | TGTGCCAGCAGCCCGAGAGCGACAGGCCAAGAGACCCAGTACTTC | CASSPRATGQETQYF
TRBJ1-2 | TRBV28 | . | TRBD1 | TGTGCCATCAAGAAACCGGGGACAGGGGGCGGCTACACCTTC | CAIKKPGTGGGYTF
TRBJ1-1 | TRBV19 | . | TRBD1 | TGTGCCAGTAGTTCCATCGCAGGGGGCTCTTTCGACACTGAAGCTTTCTTT | CASSSIAGGSFDTEAFF
TRBJ1-6 | TRBV25-1 | . | . | TGTGCCAGCAGTGACCTGGACAGTTATAATTCACCCCTCCACTTT | CASSDLDSYNSPLHF
TRBJ1-6 | TRBV5-5 | . | TRBD1 | TGTGCCAGCAGCTTGATGGGACAGGGATCTTCACCCCTCCACTTT | CASSLMGQGSSPLHF
TRBJ2-7 | TRBV2 | . | . | TGTGCCAGCAGTGCGAACGGATACGAGCAGTACTTC | CASSANGYEQYF
TRBJ1-1 | TRBV2 | many | . | TGTGCCAGCAACGGCCTAAACCTCGGGTACACTGAAGCTTTCTTT | CASNGLNLGYTEAFF
TRBJ1-1 | TRBV7-2 | . | . | TGTGCCAGCAGCCCGCAGGGGTACACTGAAGCTTTCTTT | CASSPQGYTEAFF
TRBJ2-3 | TRBV5-1 | . | . | TGCGCCAGCGGGCTCGGTTCACTCACAGATACGCAGTATTTT | CASGLGSLTDTQYF
TRBJ1-6 | TRBV4-1 | once | TRBD1 | TGCGCCAGCAGCCAAGGCCCCCTAACCGGGACAGGGGGCCTTAATTCACCCCTCCACTTT | CASSQGPLTGTGGLNSPLHF
TRBJ2-1 | TRBV29-1 | . | TRBD2 | TGCAGCGCCTCGACTAGCGGGAGTAATGAGCAGTTCTTC | CSASTSGSNEQFF
TRBJ1-4 | TRBV5-1 | . | TRBD1 | TGCGCCAGCAGTATCACCATGAGGACAGGGGAAAAACTGTTTTTT | CASSITMRTGEKLFF
TRBJ2-1 | TRBV7-2 | once | . | TGTGCCAGCAGCTTAGAGGGAGGCTACAATGAGCAGTTCTTC | CASSLEGGYNEQFF
TRBJ1-1 | TRBV4-1 | few | . | TGCGCCAGCAGCCAAGGTCATGTAGGGCTGGTTGAAGCTTTCTTT | CASSQGHVGLVEAFF
TRBJ2-1 | TRBV9 | . | TRBD1 | TGTGCCAGCAGCGCCCCCGGGACAGGGTTCAATGAGCAGTTCTTC | CASSAPGTGFNEQFF
TRBJ1-4 | TRBV18 | . | TRBD1 | TGTGCCAGCTCACCGGGACAGGCTGGGGAAAAACTGTTTTTT | CASSPGQAGEKLFF
TRBJ2-1 | TRBV9 | few | TRBD2 | TGTGCCAGCAGCGGGGATCCGGGACTAGTTCGGAATGAGCAGTTCTTC | CASSGDPGLVRNEQFF
TRBJ1-5 | TRBV30 | . | TRBD1 | TGTGCCTGGAGTGAGGGACAGGGAAATCAGCCCCAGCATTTT | CAWSEGQGNQPQHF
TRBJ1-2 | TRBV28 | . | . | TGTGCCAGCAGCACTTTCCCCCTCGGCTACACCTTC | CASSTFPLGYTF
TRBJ2-5 | TRBV7-9 | . | TRBD2 | TGTGCCAGCAGCTTATTGGGAGGGCACCAAGAGACCCAGTACTTC | CASSLLGGHQETQYF
TRBJ1-2 | TRBV5-6 | . | . | TGTGCCAGCAGCAGAAATGTGGGACTTGACTATGGCTACACCTTC | CASSRNVGLDYGYTF
TRBJ2-1 | TRBV12-5 | . | TRBD2 | TGTGCTAGTGGTTTGGGGCCAAAACAGGGGAATCGGACTAGCGGGAATAAGGTCAATGAGCAGTTCTTC | CASGLGPKQGNRTSGNKVNEQFF
TRBJ1-5 | TRBV2 | . | . | TGTGCCAGCAGCCGAGAGCGAGAGAATCAGCCCCAGCATTTT | CASSRERENQPQHF
TRBJ1-2 | TRBV6-1 | . | . | TGTGCCAGCAGCCCCGGACAGTCGTCTAACTATGGCTACACCTTC | CASSPGQSSNYGYTF